These 10 T cell receptor beta chains originate from one sample sequenced in a study of shared clonotypes between healthy human individuals (TCRdb year 2020). Library creation used the immunoSEQ multiplex PCR assay. As stored in TCRdb, this immuneACCESS dataset retains in-frame rearrangements with V and J assigned. A fraction of the clones does not appear; measured against another copy, unresolved V genes explain less than half of the discrepancy, and the remainder lacks a known reason. The sample table contains some 2 million clones; only one count was recorded for over 85% of them. The top ten constitute around 1.1% of the sample. CD8 naive samples consisted of CD45RO-negative cells that were positively selected for CCR7, yielding a CD45RA+CCR7+ population without TemRA cells. The source material was naive CD8+ T cells sorted from blood. Taken with the paper, the label for cell subset or site translates to: CD45RA+CCR7+. Receptor source: a man younger than 35 in good health.

This chain uses TRBV6-5 with TRBJ1-2, with D perhaps TRBD1 (5 bases). CDR1 and CDR2 (germline): MNHEY, SVGAGI. Trimming shortened V by 11 bases and J by 4 bases, and 14 bases separated the two germline ends. The CDR3 covers 12 residues. The DNA for the CDR3 is TGTGCCGCGGGGCAGTTAACCTATGGCTACACCTTC. It translates to CAAGQLTYGYTF.

In DNA, the CDR3 is TGTGCCAGCAGCTCATCTTTTCTCCAGTACTTC. Translation gives CASSSSFLQYF. The rearrangement joins TRBV7-2 to TRBJ2-7; the D is unclear. With 4 bases removed from V and 10 bases from J, the gap between germline ends came to 11 bases. The germline V gene has CDR1 SGHTA and CDR2 FQGNSA. There are 11 residues in the CDR3.

This clone came up once. The chain employs TRBV4-1 and TRBJ2-3, with no clear D. There are 13 residues in the CDR3. Per germline, CDR1 MGHRA and CDR2 YSYEKL. Trimming shortened V by 4 bases and J by 1 base, and 6 bases separated the two germline ends. The CDR3: CASSRPGTDTQYF. DNA for the CDR3: TGCGCCAGCAGCCGACCGGGCACAGATACGCAGTATTTT.

This chain links TRBV7-9 with TRBJ1-2, with D perhaps TRBD1 (5 bases). The germline V gene has CDR1 SEHNR and CDR2 FQNEAQ (reference sequence). Deletions cut 1 base from V and 0 bases from J, with 9 bases between. The CDR3 runs 15 residues. CDR3 DNA sequence: TGTGCCAGCAGCTTAGGTGGGACCTCTAACTATGGCTACACCTTC. Protein product: CASSLGGTSNYGYTF.

For the CDR3, the DNA is TGTGCCAGCAGTGCCCTATCAGCGAACACTGAAGCTTTCTTT. Protein product: CASSALSANTEAFF. The chain recombines TRBV27 with TRBJ1-1, with unresolved D. V lost 5 bases, J lost 1 base, and 11 bases lay in between. The CDR3 contains 14 residues. Germline assignment: CDR1 MNHEY and CDR2 SMNVEV (reference sequence).

The chain uses TRBV2 and TRBJ2-1, with 9 bases that match TRBD1. The CDR3 runs 15 residues. Looked up from germline, CDR1 is SNHLY and CDR2 is FYNNEI. V dropped 6 bases and J dropped 7; count of bases not matched to a gene: 10. CDR3 bases: TGTGCCAGCAGGGGACAGGGTGGGGCCCCGAATGAGCAGTTCTTC. It is translated as CASRGQGGAPNEQFF.

The V gene is TRBV27, the J gene TRBJ1-1; a possible D gene is TRBD1 (5 bases). Trimming removed 2 bases at V and 5 bases at J, with 9 bases between. This CDR3 has 13 amino acids. The germline gives CDR1 MNHEY, CDR2 SMNVEV (reference sequence). The CDR3 nucleotides are TGTGCCAGCAGTTTACTGGGGACGACTGAAGCTTTCTTT. Its translation is CASSLLGTTEAFF.

On this clone: Additional DNA sequences in this sample encode the identical CDR3. V and J are TRBV9 and TRBJ2-1, with a possible D match to TRBD1 (6 bases). Germline CDR1 is SGDLS and CDR2 is YYNGEE. Trimming removed 0 bases from V and 5 bases from J, with 6 bases in between. The CDR3 is 13 amino acids. The chain's CDR3 is CASSVEGDNEQFF. CDR3 DNA sequence: TGTGCCAGCAGCGTAGAGGGGGACAATGAGCAGTTCTTC.

This CDR3 reads CASSSRQGYSPLHF. The CDR3 DNA reads TGTGCCAGCAGTTCCCGACAGGGGTATTCACCCCTCCACTTT. The chain recombines TRBV27 with TRBJ1-6; the match to TRBD1 covers 8 bases. The germline V gene encodes CDR1 MNHEY and CDR2 SMNVEV (reference sequence). V trimming: 4 bases; J trimming: 8 bases; junction bases outside the gene matches: 4. This CDR3 region has 14 residues.

V gene TRBV6-5 combines with J gene TRBJ2-1, with D possibly being TRBD2 (6 bases). This CDR3 has 15 residues. Trimming left V 5 bases short and J 8 bases short, with 19 bases between. Germline lookup yields CDR1 MNHEY and CDR2 SVGAGI. The CDR3 sequence is CASSQEGTILYEQFF. The CDR3 region has the DNA TGTGCCAGCAGTCAGGAGGGTACGATTTTGTATGAGCAGTTCTTC.